This T cell receptor (beta chain) was captured in a study of blood T cells in healthy people across ages. Looking at the study overall: In model experiments, template switching was able to capture about one barcoded beta molecule for every two T cells that were present. Whole-study findings and limits: Donor CMV status, an unknown factor, possibly confounded changes in expanded clonotypes.

Points on this clonotype: Its specificity is unknown.

This CDR3 is 15 amino acids long. Germline assignment: CDR1 MNHEY and CDR2 SVGEGT. The germline V and J ends were trimmed by 0 bases and 5 bases, with 13 bases remaining between them. A J-beta primer mix and a sample-barcoded 5' primer were used in a second PCR of about 6 to 12 cycles. The template-switch adaptor was a 5' adaptor with 12 random nucleotides. It tagged each cDNA molecule. One entry per CDR3 protein, called by TCRdb with MiXCR from the 5' RACE reads. The table lists 1.5 million to 2 million distinct CDR3 sequences, around 42% of them singletons. Extraction of total RNA produced a minimum of 5 micrograms from each sample.

J is TRBJ1-2 and V is TRBV6-2 or TRBV6-3; possibly TRBD1 for D (5 bases). Sample: blood. The TCR originated in a human donor in good health. The CDR3 DNA follows: TGTGCCAGCAGTTACTCTCCGGGGCGTCGGTATGGCTACACCTTC. This gives the protein CASSYSPGRRYGYTF.